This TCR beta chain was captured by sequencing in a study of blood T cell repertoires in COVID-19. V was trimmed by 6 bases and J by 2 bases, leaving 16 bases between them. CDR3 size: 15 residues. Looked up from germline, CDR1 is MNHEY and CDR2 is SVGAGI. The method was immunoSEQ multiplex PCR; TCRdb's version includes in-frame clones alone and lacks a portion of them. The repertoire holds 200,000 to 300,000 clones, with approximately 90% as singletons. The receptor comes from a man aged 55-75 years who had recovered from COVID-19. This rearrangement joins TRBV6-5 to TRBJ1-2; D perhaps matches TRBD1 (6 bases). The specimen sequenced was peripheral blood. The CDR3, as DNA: TGTGCCAGCAGCGTGGAGCGGGGGGCGAACTATGGCTACACCTTC. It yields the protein CASSVERGANYGYTF.